This T cell receptor beta chain comes out of a study of immune evolution from preneoplasia to lung adenocarcinoma. Germline loops: CDR1 SEHNR, CDR2 FQNEAQ (reference sequence). The V gene end was trimmed by 1 base and the J gene end by 5 bases; junction bases not matched to a gene: 1. The CDR3 contains 14 residues. A note on this clone: Its antigen is as yet unknown.

Patients had resection in Japan or China between about 2013 and 2018. Notes on the study in general: Normal lung had the highest top T cell clone frequencies. Later-stage lesions appeared to have more T cells, more diversity, less clonality.

Only in-frame clones appear in the TCRdb table, and some are missing; sequencing was by immunoSEQ multiplex PCR. The sample shows some 7,400 clones, around 75% of them seen only once. The clonotype originates from a person aged 65 to 79 with lung adenocarcinoma. The chain has TRBV7-9 and TRBJ2-5, with TRBD1 matching over 10 bases. The material sequenced was FFPE minimally invasive lung adenocarcinoma tissue. CDR3 bases: TGTGCCAGCAGCTTAGGGGGACAGGGGGAGACCCAGTACTTC. Translated: CASSLGGQGETQYF. Full variable domain (rest looked up from reference TRBV7-9 and TRBJ2-5): DTGVSQNPRHKITKRGQNVTFRCDPISEHNRLYWYRQTLGQGPEFLTYFQNEAQLEKSRLLSDRFSAERPKGSFSTLEIQRTEQGDSAMYLCASSLGGQGETQYFGPGTRLLVL.